These 27 T cell receptor beta chains were sequenced from one sample in a study of T cell responses to AZD1222 COVID-19 vaccine. Sequencing was performed with immunoSEQ multiplex PCR; in TCRdb, only in-frame clones are kept and a portion is missing. The repertoire has about 180,000 clones, 85% to 90% of them found once; the top ten carry roughly 10%. The material sequenced was peripheral blood, taken 28 days after the second AZD1222 dose. The receptors originated from an adult who received the AZD1222 COVID-19 vaccine.

This clone was detected only once. The V call is TRBV5-5, the J call TRBJ2-7, with 8 bases that match TRBD1. CDR1 is SGHKS and CDR2 is YYEKEE in the germline V gene (reference sequence). CDR3 size: 15 residues. Trimming took 6 bases from V and 6 from J; bases not matched to a gene: 14. CDR3 in amino acids: CASKPRTGLVSEQYF. The CDR3 bases are TGTGCCAGCAAACCAAGGACAGGGTTGGTGAGCGAGCAGTACTTC. The full variable domain, its missing parts supplied by reference TRBV5-5 and TRBJ2-7, is DAGVTQSPTHLIKTRGQQVTLRCSPISGHKSVSWYQQVLGQGPQFIFQYYEKEERGRGNFPDRFSARQFPNYSSELNVNALLLGDSALYLCASKPRTGLVSEQYFGPGTRLTVT.

The chain's CDR3 is CASSIDQPTDTQYF. CDR3 coding DNA: TGTGCCAGTAGTATCGATCAGCCCACAGATACGCAGTATTTT. This sequence joins TRBV19 and TRBJ2-3; no clear D. Trimming pared 3 bases from V and 2 bases from J, leaving 9 bases between. CDR3 size: 14 residues. Germline CDR1 reads LNHDA; CDR2 reads SQIVND (reference sequence).

V is TRBV3-1 (or the pseudogene TRBV3-2) and J is TRBJ1-1; 11 nucleotides match TRBD1. With V trimmed by 2 bases and J by 4 bases, 6 bases remained unmatched. The CDR3 is made up of 16 amino acids. CDR1 is LGHDT and CDR2 is YNNKEL in the germline V gene (reference sequence). The CDR3 region has the DNA TGTGCCAGCAGCCAAAGGACAGGGGGCGTGGGCACTGAAGCTTTCTTT. Amino acid sequence: CASSQRTGGVGTEAFF.

This sequence joins TRBV28 and TRBJ1-5, with D unresolved. The CDR3 has 16 residues. CDR1 is MDHEN and CDR2 is SYDVKM in the germline V gene. V was trimmed by 4 bases and J by 3 bases, leaving 16 bases between them. CDR3 amino acids: CASSSPRSADNQPQHF. As DNA, the CDR3 is TGTGCCAGCAGTTCCCCCCGTTCTGCTGACAATCAGCCCCAGCATTTT. Using reference TRBV28 and TRBJ1-5 for the parts outside the CDR3, the full variable domain is DVKVTQSSRYLVKRTGEKVFLECVQDMDHENMFWYRQDPGLGLRLIYFSYDVKMKEKGDIPEGYSVSREKKERFSLILESASTNQTSMYLCASSSPRSADNQPQHFGDGTRLSIL.

This chain uses TRBV5-4 with TRBJ2-7; D not resolved. Germline-derived CDR1 and CDR2 are SGHNT and YYREEE (reference sequence). Trimming took 1 base from V and 6 from J, leaving 8 bases between them. This CDR3 region has 12 residues. In DNA, the CDR3 is TGTGCCAGCAGCTTGCAGATTGGCGAGCAGTACTTC. Encoded protein: CASSLQIGEQYF.

The table lists this clone with a few counts. This sequence joins TRBV11-3 and TRBJ2-7; 7 bases are shared with TRBD1. Trimming at V came to 1 base and at J to 7 bases, leaving 4 bases not matched to a gene. Germline lookup yields CDR1 SGHNT and CDR2 YENEEA. CDR3 length: 13 amino acids. Here the CDR3 reads CASSLGQGREQYF. The DNA for the CDR3 is TGTGCCAGCAGCTTAGGACAGGGCAGGGAGCAGTACTTC. The whole variable domain, filled in from reference TRBV11-3 and TRBJ2-7, reads EAGVVQSPRYKIIEKKQPVAFWCNPISGHNTLYWYLQNLGQGPELLIRYENEEAVDDSQLPKDRFSAERLKGVDSTLKIQPAELGDSAVYLCASSLGQGREQYFGPGTRLTVT.

This chain uses TRBV9 with TRBJ1-1; D remains ambiguous. The CDR3 sequence is 14 residues long. Per germline, CDR1 SGDLS and CDR2 YYNGEE. V shed 6 bases and J shed 2 bases, with 14 bases lying between them. This CDR3 reads CASTVSEGNTEAFF. In DNA form, the CDR3 reads TGTGCCAGCACCGTCTCCGAAGGAAACACTGAAGCTTTCTTT.

The genes are TRBV30 and TRBJ1-2; D remains unclear. Germline values: CDR1 GTSNPN, CDR2 SVGIG (reference sequence). V was pared by 0 bases and J by 6 bases, with 8 bases between. This CDR3 comprises 12 residues. The CDR3 is CAWSVRTHGYTF. CDR3 coding DNA: TGTGCCTGGAGTGTACGGACCCATGGCTACACCTTC. Filled out from reference TRBV30 and TRBJ1-2, the complete variable domain reads SQTIHQWPATLVQPVGSPLSLECTVEGTSNPNLYWYRQAAGRGLQLLFYSVGIGQISSEVPQNLSASRPQDRQFILSSKKLLLSDSGFYLCAWSVRTHGYTFGSGTRLTVV.

V is TRBV24-1 and J is TRBJ1-5, with no clear D. Germline V lookup: CDR1 KGHDR, CDR2 SFDVKD. The CDR3 spans 14 residues. V was trimmed by 6 bases and J by 1 base, leaving 9 bases between them. The DNA of the CDR3 is TGTGCCACCAGTAACACCGAGAGCAATCAGCCCCAGCATTTT. This sequence encodes CATSNTESNQPQHF.

The V call is TRBV5-6, the J call TRBJ2-1, with 8 bases aligning to TRBD1. V dropped 4 bases and J dropped 11; count of bases not matched to a gene: 5. Germline values: CDR1 SGHDT, CDR2 YYEEEE. This CDR3 region has 12 residues. Here the CDR3 reads CASSPWTGKQFF. The CDR3, as DNA: TGTGCCAGCAGCCCCTGGACAGGGAAGCAGTTCTTC.

The chain is built from TRBV11-2 and TRBJ1-2, with 7 nucleotides matching TRBD1. This CDR3 region has 15 residues. V shed 0 bases and J 4 bases; nucleotides not matched to a gene: 5. Germline V gene lookup returns CDR1 SGHAT and CDR2 FQNNGV. The CDR3 nucleotides are TGTGCCAGCAGCTTAGAGCGCAGGGGGACCTATGGCTACACCTTC. This translates into CASSLERRGTYGYTF.

The V gene is TRBV6-6, the J gene TRBJ2-7; D might be TRBD2 (5 bases). V lost 0 bases, J lost 7 bases, and 16 bases lay in between. The length of the CDR3 is 15 residues. CDR1 and CDR2 (germline): MNHNY, SVGAGI (reference sequence). CDR3 nucleotide sequence: TGTGCCAGCAGTTACTCGACTGTGGGGTCGGGGGAGCAGTACTTC. Residues: CASSYSTVGSGEQYF.

V gene TRBV18 combines with J gene TRBJ2-3, with D perhaps TRBD1 (6 bases). Germline CDR1 and CDR2: KGHSH and LQKENI. The CDR3 runs to 15 residues. The V gene lost 3 bases and the J gene lost 2 bases, with 12 bases spanning the gap. The CDR3 loop is CASSPATGPTDTQYF. In nucleotides, the CDR3 is TGTGCCAGCTCACCCGCGACAGGCCCCACAGATACGCAGTATTTT.

The rearrangement uses TRBV5-6 and TRBJ2-7; D is tentatively TRBD1 or TRBD2 (6 bases each). Between the trimmed V and J ends, which lost 3 bases and 5 bases, there was a span of 15 bases. The CDR3 contains 14 residues. The germline CDR1 and CDR2 sequences are SGHDT and YYEEEE. The CDR3 reads CASSSVRGAHEQYF. The CDR3 DNA sequence: TGTGCCAGCAGCTCCGTAAGGGGGGCGCACGAGCAGTACTTC.

V usage is TRBV29-1 and J usage is TRBJ1-3, with D unclear. Per germline, CDR1 SQVTM and CDR2 ANQGSEA. This CDR3 has 13 amino acids. The germline V and J ends were trimmed by 4 bases and 1 base, with 8 bases remaining between them. The CDR3 DNA sequence: TGCAGCGTTGCGAAGGCGTCTGGAAACACCATATATTTT. Residues: CSVAKASGNTIYF.

This chain connects TRBV2 to TRBJ1-2; D might be TRBD1 (5 bases). CDR3 length equals 14 residues. The V end was cut by 3 bases, the J end by 4 bases, with 12 bases between. Germline values: CDR1 SNHLY, CDR2 FYNNEI. CDR3 sequence: CASSDHRGGYGYTF. The CDR3 bases are TGTGCCAGCAGTGATCACCGGGGCGGCTATGGCTACACCTTC.

The chain links TRBV30 to TRBJ2-3; D unclear. This CDR3 has 12 amino acids. Germline CDR1 GTSNPN, CDR2 SVGIG (reference sequence). The germline V and J ends were trimmed by 0 bases and 5 bases, with 6 bases remaining between them. In DNA form, the CDR3 reads TGTGCCTGGAGTGTTGGGGAAGATACGCAGTATTTT. This sequence encodes CAWSVGEDTQYF.

This chain joins TRBV12-5 and TRBJ1-5; no clear D gene. The CDR3 runs 17 residues. CDR1 LGHNT and CDR2 FRNRAP come from the germline V gene. The V gene lost 7 bases and the J gene lost 2 bases, with 21 bases spanning the gap. This chain's CDR3 is CASVAGPHPVGNQPQHF. The DNA of the CDR3 is TGTGCTAGTGTCGCCGGGCCCCATCCCGTCGGCAATCAGCCCCAGCATTTT.

The gene calls are TRBV25-1 and TRBJ1-3; no firm D call. This CDR3 has 14 residues. Germline CDR1 reads MGHDK; CDR2 reads SYGVNS. V lost 8 bases, J lost 0 bases, and 11 bases lay in between. The CDR3 DNA sequence: TGTGCCAGCGAACTGGGCCTCTCTGGAAACACCATATATTTT. Encoded protein: CASELGLSGNTIYF.

The count of this clone is one. V usage is TRBV3-1 (or the pseudogene TRBV3-2) and J usage is TRBJ1-2; D uncertain. This CDR3 is built from 14 residues. Germline V gene sequence: CDR1 LGHDT, CDR2 YNNKEL (reference sequence). V was trimmed by 1 base and J by 4 bases, leaving 10 bases between them. CDR3 protein: CASSQGSRSYGYTF. In DNA form, the CDR3 reads TGTGCCAGCAGCCAAGGATCCAGGTCCTATGGCTACACCTTC.

V and J are TRBV5-4 and TRBJ2-2; D perhaps matches TRBD2 (6 bases). The germline V gene encodes CDR1 SGHNT and CDR2 YYREEE (reference sequence). This CDR3 spans 18 amino acids. V dropped 1 base and J dropped 2 bases, with 18 bases sitting between them. The chain's CDR3 is CASSLPNLLGGNTGELFF. Here the CDR3 DNA reads TGTGCCAGCAGCTTGCCGAACCTCTTGGGGGGTAACACCGGGGAGCTGTTTTTT.

This rearrangement joins TRBV5-4 to TRBJ2-5; unclear D gene. Looked up from germline, CDR1 is SGHNT and CDR2 is YYREEE (reference sequence). The CDR3 covers 13 residues. With 4 bases removed from V and 0 bases from J, the gap between germline ends came to 7 bases. CDR3 loop: CASSLRDQETQYF. The CDR3 nucleotides read TGTGCCAGCAGCCTACGTGACCAAGAGACCCAGTACTTC.

The chain carries TRBV6-5 and TRBJ1-4; the D gene is possibly TRBD1 (6 bases). CDR3 size: 15 residues. V lost 4 bases and J lost 4, with 13 bases in between. Germline CDR1 and CDR2: MNHEY and SVGAGI. The CDR3 sequence: CASSSLGQLNEKLFF. CDR3 DNA sequence: TGTGCCAGCAGTTCGTTAGGACAGCTTAATGAAAAACTGTTTTTT.

The rearrangement uses TRBV29-1 and TRBJ1-2; 8 bases fit TRBD1. V was pared by 4 bases and J by 5 bases, with 9 bases of the junction left unmatched. In germline, CDR1 is SQVTM, CDR2 ANQGSEA. The CDR3 spans 14 residues. CDR3 nucleotides: TGCAGCGTTGCCCTACCGGGACAGGTGTATGGCTACACCTTC. This encodes CSVALPGQVYGYTF.

V usage is TRBV6-2 or TRBV6-3 and J usage is TRBJ1-5; D may be TRBD1 (6 bases). The germline gives CDR1 MNHEY, CDR2 SVGEGT. The CDR3 runs to 16 residues. V lost 5 bases, J lost 6 bases, and 20 bases lay in between. For the CDR3, the DNA is TGTGCCAGCAGTCTCCTCGGGGGGGCGCAAGGTCAGCCCCAGCATTTT. This encodes CASSLLGGAQGQPQHF.

This chain links TRBV18 with TRBJ2-7; D possibly corresponds to TRBD2 (7 bases). Germline CDR1 reads KGHSH; CDR2 reads LQKENI. With 3 bases removed from V and 4 bases from J, the gap between germline ends came to 16 bases. This CDR3 spans 15 amino acids. Here the CDR3 reads CASSPRRGGLYEQYF. CDR3 coding DNA: TGTGCCAGCTCACCTCGGAGGGGGGGCCTTTACGAGCAGTACTTC.

This clone has only a few counts. The rearrangement joins TRBV7-3 to TRBJ2-2; D unresolved. Germline-derived CDR1 and CDR2 are SGHTA and FQGTGA. V lost 3 bases, J lost 1 base, and 3 bases lay in between. The CDR3 contains 13 residues. CDR3 coding DNA: TGTGCCAGCAGCTTCAAGAACACCGGGGAGCTGTTTTTT. The encoded protein is CASSFKNTGELFF.